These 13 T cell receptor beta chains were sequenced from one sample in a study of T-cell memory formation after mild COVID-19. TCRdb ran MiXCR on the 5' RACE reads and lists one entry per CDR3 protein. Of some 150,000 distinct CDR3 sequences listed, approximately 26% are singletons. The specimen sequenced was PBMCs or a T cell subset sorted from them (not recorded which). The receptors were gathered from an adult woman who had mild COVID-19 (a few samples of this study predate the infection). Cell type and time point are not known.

The CDR3 DNA is TGTGCCAGCAGCTTAGGGACAGGGATGTTTTATGAGCAGTTCTTC. Protein: CASSLGTGMFYEQFF. The rearrangement uses TRBV7-2 and TRBJ2-1; the match to TRBD1 covers 8 bases. The CDR3 is 15 amino acids. Per germline, CDR1 SGHTA and CDR2 FQGNSA. With V trimmed by 1 base and J by 8 bases, 7 bases remained unmatched.

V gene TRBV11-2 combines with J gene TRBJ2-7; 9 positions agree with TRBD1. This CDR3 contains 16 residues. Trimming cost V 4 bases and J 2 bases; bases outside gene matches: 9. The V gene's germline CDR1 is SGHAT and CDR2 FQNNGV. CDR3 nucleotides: TGTGCCAGCAGCTCTCCCAGGGGACAGGGAGCCTACGAGCAGTACTTC. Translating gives CASSSPRGQGAYEQYF. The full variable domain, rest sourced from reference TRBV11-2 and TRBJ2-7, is EAGVAQSPRYKIIEKRQSVAFWCNPISGHATLYWYQQILGQGPKLLIQFQNNGVVDDSQLPKDRFSAERLKGVDSTLKIQPAKLEDSAVYLCASSSPRGQGAYEQYFGPGTRLTVT.

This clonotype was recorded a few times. The CDR3 DNA sequence: TGTGCCAGCAGCGTCGTCGACGGGCCCTATGGCTACACCTTC. It is translated as CASSVVDGPYGYTF. The rearrangement uses TRBV9 and TRBJ1-2; D call uncertain. Germline CDR1 reads SGDLS; CDR2 reads YYNGEE. There are 14 residues in the CDR3. Trimming took off 2 bases at V and 4 bases at J, with 12 bases between the two ends.

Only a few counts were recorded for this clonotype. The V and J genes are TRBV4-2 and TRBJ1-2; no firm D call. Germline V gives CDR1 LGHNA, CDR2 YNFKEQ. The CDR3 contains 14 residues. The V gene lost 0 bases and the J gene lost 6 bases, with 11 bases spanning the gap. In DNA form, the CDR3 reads TGTGCCAGCAGCCAAGATTTTGGTGAAAATGGCTACACCTTC. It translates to CASSQDFGENGYTF.

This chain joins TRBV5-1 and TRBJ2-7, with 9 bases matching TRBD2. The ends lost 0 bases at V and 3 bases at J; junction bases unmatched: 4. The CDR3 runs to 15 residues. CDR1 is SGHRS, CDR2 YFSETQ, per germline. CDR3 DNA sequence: TGCGCCAGCAGCTTGGGACTAGCGGCCAACTACGAGCAGTACTTC. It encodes CASSLGLAANYEQYF.

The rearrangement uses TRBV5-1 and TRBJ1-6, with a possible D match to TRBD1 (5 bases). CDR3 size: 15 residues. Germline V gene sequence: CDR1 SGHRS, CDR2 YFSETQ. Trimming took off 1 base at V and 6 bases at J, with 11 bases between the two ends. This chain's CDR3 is CASSLMGEANSPLHF. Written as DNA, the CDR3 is TGCGCCAGCAGCTTGATGGGGGAAGCTAATTCACCCCTCCACTTT.

As DNA, the CDR3 is TGTGCCAGCACGTCGGGGTGGGATCAAGATACGCAGTATTTT. It is translated as CASTSGWDQDTQYF. The chain links TRBV2 to TRBJ2-3; D possibly corresponds to TRBD2 (5 bases). Germline V CDR1 and CDR2: SNHLY, FYNNEI. The CDR3 loop spans 14 amino acids. V lost 7 bases and J lost 5, with 16 bases in between.

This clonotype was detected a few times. CDR3: CASSVPGLRGYTF. CDR3 bases: TGTGCCAGCAGCGTGCCGGGCCTTCGAGGCTACACCTTC. This chain joins TRBV9 and TRBJ1-2; unclear D gene. The ends were cut back, 2 bases at V and 8 bases at J, with 13 bases in the middle. The germline V gene encodes CDR1 SGDLS and CDR2 YYNGEE. The CDR3 loop spans 13 amino acids.

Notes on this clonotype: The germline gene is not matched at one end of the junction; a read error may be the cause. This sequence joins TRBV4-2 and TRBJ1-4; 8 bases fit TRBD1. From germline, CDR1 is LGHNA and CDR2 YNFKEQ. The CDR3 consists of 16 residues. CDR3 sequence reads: CASIQGEGQADEKLFF. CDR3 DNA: TGTGCCAGCATCCAAGGGGAGGGACAGGCGGATGAAAAACTGTTTTTT.

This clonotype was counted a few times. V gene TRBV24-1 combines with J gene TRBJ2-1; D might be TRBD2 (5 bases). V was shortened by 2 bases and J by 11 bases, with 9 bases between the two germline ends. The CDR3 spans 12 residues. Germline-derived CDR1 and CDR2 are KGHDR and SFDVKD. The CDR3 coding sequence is TGTGCCACCAGTGATTATAGACTACAGCAGTTCTTC. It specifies CATSDYRLQQFF.

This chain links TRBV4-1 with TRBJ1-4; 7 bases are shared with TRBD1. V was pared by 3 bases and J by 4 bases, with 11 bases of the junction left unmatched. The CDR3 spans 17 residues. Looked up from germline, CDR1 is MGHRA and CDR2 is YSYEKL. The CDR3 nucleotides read TGCGCCAGCAGCCATGGGGCGTTGGGGGACAGTAATGAAAAACTGTTTTTT. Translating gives CASSHGALGDSNEKLFF.

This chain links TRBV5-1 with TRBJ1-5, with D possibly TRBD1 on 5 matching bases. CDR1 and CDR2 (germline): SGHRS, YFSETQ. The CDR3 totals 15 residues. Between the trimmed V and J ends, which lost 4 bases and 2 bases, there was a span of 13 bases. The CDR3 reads CASSEYGGGNQPQHF. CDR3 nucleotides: TGCGCCAGCAGCGAATATGGGGGGGGCAATCAGCCCCAGCATTTT.

The CDR3 region is CASSLYYEQFF. The CDR3 region has the DNA TGTGCCAGCAGCTTATACTATGAGCAGTTCTTC. The chain recombines TRBV11-2 with TRBJ2-1; the D is unclear. Germline CDR1 SGHAT, CDR2 FQNNGV. The V gene lost 2 bases and the J gene lost 8 bases, with 4 bases spanning the gap. This CDR3 region has 11 residues.